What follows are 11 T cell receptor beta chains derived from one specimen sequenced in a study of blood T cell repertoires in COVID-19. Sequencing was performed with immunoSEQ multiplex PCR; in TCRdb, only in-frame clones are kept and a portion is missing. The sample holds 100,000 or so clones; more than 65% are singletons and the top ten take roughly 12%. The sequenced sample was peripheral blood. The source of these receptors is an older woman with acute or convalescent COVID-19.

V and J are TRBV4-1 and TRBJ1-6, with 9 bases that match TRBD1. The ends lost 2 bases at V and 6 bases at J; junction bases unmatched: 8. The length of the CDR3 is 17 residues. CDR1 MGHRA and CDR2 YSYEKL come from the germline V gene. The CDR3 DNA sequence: TGCGCCAGCAGCCAAAAACCAACAGGGGGCCGTAATTCACCCCTCCACTTT. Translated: CASSQKPTGGRNSPLHF.

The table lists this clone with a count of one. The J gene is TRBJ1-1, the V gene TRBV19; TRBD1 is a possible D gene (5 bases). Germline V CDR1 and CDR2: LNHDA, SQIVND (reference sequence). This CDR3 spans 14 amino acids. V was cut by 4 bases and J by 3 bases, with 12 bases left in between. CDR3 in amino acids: CASSRVPGDTEAFF. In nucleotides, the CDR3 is TGTGCCAGTAGTAGAGTTCCGGGGGACACTGAAGCTTTCTTT.

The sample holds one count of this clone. The CDR3 bases are TGCGCCAGCAGCCCCCCGGTCGAGCGGGGGGATAGAGAGCAGTACGTC. Translated, it gives CASSPPVERGDREQYV. The chain recombines TRBV5-1 with TRBJ2-7, with 9 bases matching TRBD2. V lost 4 bases, J lost 7 bases, and 15 bases stayed unmatched. CDR1 SGHRS and CDR2 YFSETQ come from the germline V gene. The CDR3 totals 16 residues.

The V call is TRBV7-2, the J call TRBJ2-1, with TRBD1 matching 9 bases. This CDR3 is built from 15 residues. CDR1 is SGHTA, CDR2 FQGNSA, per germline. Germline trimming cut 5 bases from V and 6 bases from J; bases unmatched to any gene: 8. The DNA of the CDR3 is TGTGCCAGCAGCCTAGACAGGGGGTTTGGCAATGAGCAGTTCTTC. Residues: CASSLDRGFGNEQFF.

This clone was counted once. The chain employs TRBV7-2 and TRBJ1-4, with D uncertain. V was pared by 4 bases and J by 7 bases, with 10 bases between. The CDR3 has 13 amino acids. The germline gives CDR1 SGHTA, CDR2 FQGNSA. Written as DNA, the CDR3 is TGTGCCAGCAGCTCCCAAGTGAGTGAAAAACTGTTTTTT. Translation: CASSSQVSEKLFF.

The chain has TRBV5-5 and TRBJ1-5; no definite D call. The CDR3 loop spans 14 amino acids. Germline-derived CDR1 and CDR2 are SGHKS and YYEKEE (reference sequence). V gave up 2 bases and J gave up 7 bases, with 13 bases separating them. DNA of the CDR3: TGTGCCAGCAGCTTTACGGGGATCGAGCAGCCCCAGCATTTT. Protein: CASSFTGIEQPQHF.

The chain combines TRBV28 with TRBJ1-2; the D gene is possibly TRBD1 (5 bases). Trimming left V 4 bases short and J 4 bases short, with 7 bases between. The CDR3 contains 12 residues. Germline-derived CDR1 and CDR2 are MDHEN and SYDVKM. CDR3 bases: TGTGCCAGCAGTTGGAGGGGCTATGGCTACACCTTC. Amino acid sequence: CASSWRGYGYTF.

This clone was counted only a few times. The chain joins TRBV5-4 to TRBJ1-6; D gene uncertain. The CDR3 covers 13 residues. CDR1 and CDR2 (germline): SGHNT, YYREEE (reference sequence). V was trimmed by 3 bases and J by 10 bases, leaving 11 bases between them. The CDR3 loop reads CASSSQSASPLHF. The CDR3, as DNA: TGTGCCAGCAGCTCCCAAAGCGCCTCACCCCTCCACTTT. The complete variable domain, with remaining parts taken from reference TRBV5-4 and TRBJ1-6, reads ETGVTQSPTHLIKTRGQQVTLRCSSQSGHNTVSWYQQALGQGPQFIFQYYREEENGRGNFPPRFSGLQFPNYSSELNVNALELDDSALYLCASSSQSASPLHFGNGTRLTVT.

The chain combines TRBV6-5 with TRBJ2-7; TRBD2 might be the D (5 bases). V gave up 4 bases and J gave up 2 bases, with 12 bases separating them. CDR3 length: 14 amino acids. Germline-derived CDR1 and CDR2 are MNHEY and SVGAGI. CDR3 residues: CASSFTRETYEQYF. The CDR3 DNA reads TGTGCCAGCAGTTTCACAAGGGAGACCTACGAGCAGTACTTC.

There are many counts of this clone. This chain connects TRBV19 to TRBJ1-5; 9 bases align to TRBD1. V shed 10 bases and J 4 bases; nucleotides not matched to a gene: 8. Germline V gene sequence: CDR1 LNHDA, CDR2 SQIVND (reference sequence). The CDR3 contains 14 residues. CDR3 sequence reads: CATRDRGTNQPQHF. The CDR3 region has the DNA TGTGCCACCCGAGACAGGGGGACAAATCAGCCCCAGCATTTT.

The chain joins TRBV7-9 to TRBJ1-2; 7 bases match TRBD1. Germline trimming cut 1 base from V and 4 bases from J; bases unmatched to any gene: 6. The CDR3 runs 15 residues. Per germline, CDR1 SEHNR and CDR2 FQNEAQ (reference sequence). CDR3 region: CASSLVGRGAYGYTF. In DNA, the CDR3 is TGTGCCAGCAGCTTAGTAGGCAGGGGGGCCTATGGCTACACCTTC.